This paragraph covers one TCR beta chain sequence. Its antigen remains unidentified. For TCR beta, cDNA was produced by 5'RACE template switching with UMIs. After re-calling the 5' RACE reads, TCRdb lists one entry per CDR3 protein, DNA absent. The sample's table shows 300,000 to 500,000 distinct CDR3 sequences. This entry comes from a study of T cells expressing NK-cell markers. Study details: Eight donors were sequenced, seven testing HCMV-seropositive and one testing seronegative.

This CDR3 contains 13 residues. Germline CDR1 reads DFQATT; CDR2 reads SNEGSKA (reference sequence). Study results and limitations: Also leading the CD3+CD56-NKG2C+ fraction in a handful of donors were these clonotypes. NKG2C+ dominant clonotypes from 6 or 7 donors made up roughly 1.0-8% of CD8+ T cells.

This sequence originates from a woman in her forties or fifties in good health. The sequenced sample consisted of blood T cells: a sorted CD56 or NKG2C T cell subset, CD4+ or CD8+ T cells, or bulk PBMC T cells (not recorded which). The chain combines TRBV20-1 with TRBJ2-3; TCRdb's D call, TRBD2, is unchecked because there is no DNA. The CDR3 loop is CSARLAGGYTQYF.